This T cell receptor beta chain was sequenced during a study of T cell changes during pregnancy in multiple sclerosis. The junction had 4 bases not matched to a gene; V was cut back by 4 bases and J by 5 bases. CDR1 is GTSNPN and CDR2 is SVGIG in the germline V gene (reference sequence). CDR3 length equals 13 residues. The assay was immunoSEQ multiplex PCR, and TCRdb's table has in-frame clones only and misses some. The data show approximately 70,000 clones, under 95% seen once. The sequence was collected from a female donor in good health, enrolled as a control in a pregnancy study. The source material was peripheral blood, sampled in the second trimester of pregnancy. V gene TRBV30 combines with J gene TRBJ2-2; 7 positions match TRBD1. CDR3 bases: TGTGCCTGGATGGGACAGAGGACCGGGGAGCTGTTTTTT. It is translated as CAWMGQRTGELFF.